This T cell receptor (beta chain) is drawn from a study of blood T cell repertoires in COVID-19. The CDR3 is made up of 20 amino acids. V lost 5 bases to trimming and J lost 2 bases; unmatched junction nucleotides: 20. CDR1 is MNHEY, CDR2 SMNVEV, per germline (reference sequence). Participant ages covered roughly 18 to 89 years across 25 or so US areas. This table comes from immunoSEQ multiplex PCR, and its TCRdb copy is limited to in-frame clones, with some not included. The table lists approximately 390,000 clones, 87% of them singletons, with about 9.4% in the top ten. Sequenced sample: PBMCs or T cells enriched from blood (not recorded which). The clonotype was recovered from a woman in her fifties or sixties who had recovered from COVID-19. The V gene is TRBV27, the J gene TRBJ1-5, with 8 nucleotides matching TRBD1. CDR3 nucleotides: TGTGCCAGCAGTATCCGCCTACAGAAAGGACAGGGTCAAGGCAATCAGCCCCAGCATTTT. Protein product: CASSIRLQKGQGQGNQPQHF.